These 17 T cell receptor beta chains share one sample of origin, sequenced in a study of cytomegalovirus exposure and HLA in healthy donors (dated by TCRdb to about 2017). Library creation used the immunoSEQ multiplex PCR assay. In its TCRdb copy, this immuneACCESS table keeps in-frame sequences only and misses some clones. Where compared with another copy, unresolved V genes explain less than half of these, and the others have no known cause. Within this sample are more than 100,000 clones, with approximately 87% of them counted one time only. Together, the top ten hold just under 6.5% of the sample. Input material: PBMCs. The receptor source for this set is a woman between 18 and 29 years old in good health and CMV-seropositive.

The gene calls are TRBV4-1 and TRBJ2-2; 14 nucleotides line up with TRBD2. Germline V gene data show CDR1 as MGHRA and CDR2 as YSYEKL. This CDR3 spans 17 amino acids. J was trimmed by 7 bases and V by 3 bases; bases with no gene match: 7. Here the CDR3 reads CASSQGLAGVTVGELFF. The CDR3 nucleotides are TGCGCCAGCAGCCAGGGACTAGCGGGGGTTACGGTCGGGGAGCTGTTTTTT.

This rearrangement joins TRBV11-2 to TRBJ1-1; TRBD1 matches at 8 bases. Per germline, CDR1 SGHAT and CDR2 FQNNGV. The CDR3 has 17 residues. The J segment lost 4 bases and the V segment lost 5 bases, leaving 15 bases of the junction unmatched. The CDR3 coding sequence is TGTGCCAGCAGCGGGCCAGGGGGCCGATTAGCGGGCACTGAAGCTTTCTTT. This gives the protein CASSGPGGRLAGTEAFF.

V gene TRBV6-1 combines with J gene TRBJ2-7; 7 bases are shared with TRBD2. Trimming cost V 5 bases and J 4 bases; bases outside gene matches: 11. The CDR3 length is 15 residues. CDR1 MNHNS and CDR2 SASEGT come from the germline V gene. The CDR3 region has the DNA TGTGCCAGCAGTCCACCATTGGCGGGAGCATACGAGCAGTACTTC. Translating it yields CASSPPLAGAYEQYF.

This clone was recorded a few times. The chain employs TRBV30 and TRBJ2-1; 8 nucleotides match TRBD2. V trimming: 3 bases; J trimming: 10 bases; junction bases outside the gene matches: 5. The germline gives CDR1 GTSNPN, CDR2 SVGIG (reference sequence). CDR3 length equals 12 residues. The CDR3 reads CAWRGLAREQFF. The CDR3 DNA follows: TGTGCCTGGAGAGGACTAGCCAGGGAGCAGTTCTTC.

This clone appeared once. V is TRBV27 and J is TRBJ2-2, with unresolved D. Germline CDR1 and CDR2: MNHEY and SMNVEV (reference sequence). V was trimmed by 3 bases and J by 4 bases, leaving 6 bases between them. This CDR3 has 13 residues. Here the CDR3 reads CASSFVSTGELFF. The DNA of the CDR3 is TGTGCCAGCAGTTTCGTTTCCACCGGGGAGCTGTTTTTT.

The sample holds a few counts of this clone. The chain has TRBV30 and TRBJ2-7; 8 bases match TRBD1. CDR1 and CDR2 from the germline V gene are GTSNPN and SVGIG (reference sequence). The CDR3 has 16 residues. V lost 0 bases to trimming and J lost 5 bases; unmatched junction nucleotides: 12. This CDR3 reads CAWSVRYRPGGDEQYF. The CDR3 nucleotides are TGTGCCTGGAGTGTACGTTATCGGCCAGGGGGCGACGAGCAGTACTTC.

This rearrangement joins TRBV2 to TRBJ2-7; no clear D. Trimming left V 4 bases short and J 2 bases short, with 6 bases between. Germline V gene data show CDR1 as SNHLY and CDR2 as FYNNEI. This CDR3 contains 12 residues. The CDR3 spells CASSVSAYEQYF. CDR3 coding DNA: TGTGCCAGCAGTGTCTCTGCCTACGAGCAGTACTTC.

In the case of this clone: The junction differs from germline at one of its ends, possibly a read error. The chain joins TRBV29-1 to TRBJ1-2; a weak D match, TRBD1 (5 bases). This CDR3 has 14 residues. The V gene's germline CDR1 is SQVTM and CDR2 ANQGSEA. The CDR3 nucleotides read TGCAGCGTGTCTCAAGCCGCGCAGGGATATGACTACACCTTC. Amino acid sequence: CSVSQAAQGYDYTF. The full variable domain, rest sourced from reference TRBV29-1 and TRBJ1-2, is SAVISQKPSRDICQRGTSLTIQCQVDSQVTMMFWYRQQPGQSLTLIATANQGSEATYESGFVIDKFPISRPNLTFSTLTVSNMSPEDSSIYLCSVSQAAQGYDYTFGSGTRLTVV.

The chain joins TRBV9 to TRBJ2-2, with 12 positions matching TRBD1. The CDR3 runs 17 residues. V lost 4 bases to trimming and J lost 6 bases; unmatched junction nucleotides: 10. Germline loops: CDR1 SGDLS, CDR2 YYNGEE. The CDR3 DNA sequence: TGTGCCAGCAGCCGTCTTGGGACAGGGGGCGTTCCCGGGGAGCTGTTTTTT. Translated: CASSRLGTGGVPGELFF. Filled out from reference TRBV9 and TRBJ2-2, the complete variable domain reads DSGVTQTPKHLITATGQRVTLRCSPRSGDLSVYWYQQSLDQGLQFLIQYYNGEERAKGNILERFSAQQFPDLHSELNLSSLELGDSALYFCASSRLGTGGVPGELFFGEGSRLTVL.

The V gene is TRBV27, the J gene TRBJ2-7; D unresolved. V was cut by 2 bases and J by 3 bases, with 11 bases left in between. The CDR3 contains 14 residues. Germline CDR1 reads MNHEY; CDR2 reads SMNVEV (reference sequence). CDR3 nucleotide sequence: TGTGCCAGCAGTTTACACGCAGGAAACTACGAGCAGTACTTC. Protein sequence: CASSLHAGNYEQYF.

The chain is built from TRBV2 and TRBJ2-3, with TRBD2 identical over 7 bases. The CDR3 totals 15 residues. The germline V gene has CDR1 SNHLY and CDR2 FYNNEI. With 4 bases clipped from V and 0 bases from J, the junction kept 4 bases outside the gene matches. The DNA for the CDR3 is TGTGCCAGCAGTGTAGATAGCGGGAGCACAGATACGCAGTATTTT. This encodes CASSVDSGSTDTQYF. Full variable domain (outside the CDR3, taken from reference TRBV2 and TRBJ2-3): EPEVTQTPSHQVTQMGQEVILRCVPISNHLYFYWYRQILGQKVEFLVSFYNNEISEKSEIFDDQFSVERPDGSNFTLKIRSTKLEDSAMYFCASSVDSGSTDTQYFGPGTRLTVL.

This clone has just one count. The chain combines TRBV6-6 with TRBJ1-5; 7 bases align to TRBD1. The junction had 0 bases not matched to a gene; V was cut back by 6 bases and J by 1 base. The CDR3 extends over 13 amino acids. Per germline, CDR1 MNHNY and CDR2 SVGAGI (reference sequence). The CDR3 sequence: CASRTGSNQPQHF. The CDR3 DNA reads TGTGCCAGCAGGACAGGGAGCAATCAGCCCCAGCATTTT.

In DNA, the CDR3 is TGTGCCAGCAGTTACCCCCCGGGACAGGGTAACACTGAAGCTTTCTTT. This sequence encodes CASSYPPGQGNTEAFF. The rearrangement uses TRBV6-5 and TRBJ1-1, with 9 bases matching TRBD1. The V segment lost 2 bases and the J segment 2 bases; nucleotides outside the gene matches: 6. From germline, CDR1 is MNHEY and CDR2 SVGAGI. CDR3 length: 16 amino acids.

This rearrangement joins TRBV7-2 to TRBJ1-1, with TRBD1 matching over 7 bases. Per the germline V gene, CDR1 is SGHTA and CDR2 is FQGNSA. V dropped 1 base and J dropped 3; count of bases not matched to a gene: 2. The CDR3 is 14 residues long. As DNA, the CDR3 is TGTGCCAGCAGCTTAGTGACAGGGCACACTGAAGCTTTCTTT. It encodes CASSLVTGHTEAFF.

This clone was picked up one time. The rearrangement uses TRBV30 and TRBJ1-2; D might be TRBD1 (5 bases). This CDR3 has 15 residues. Germline V CDR1 and CDR2: GTSNPN, SVGIG (reference sequence). V was trimmed by 0 bases and J by 4 bases, leaving 15 bases between them. CDR3 DNA sequence: TGTGCCTGGAGTGTCGGAGGGGCAAATACCTATGGCTACACCTTC. It specifies CAWSVGGANTYGYTF.

J is TRBJ1-5 and V is TRBV28; D uncertain. Trimming pared 3 bases from V and 4 bases from J, leaving 4 bases between. Germline V gene data show CDR1 as MDHEN and CDR2 as SYDVKM. This CDR3 has 12 amino acids. The CDR3: CASSLRNQPQHF. The CDR3 DNA is TGTGCCAGCAGTTTGCGGAATCAGCCCCAGCATTTT.

The chain couples TRBV14 to TRBJ2-1; TRBD1 aligns across 9 bases. This CDR3 contains 15 residues. The V gene's germline CDR1 is SGHDN and CDR2 FVKESK. Unmatched junction bases numbered 5, after V lost 2 bases and J lost 6 bases. The CDR3 DNA sequence: TGTGCCAGCAGCCAAAACAGGGGGCGAGGCAATGAGCAGTTCTTC. Its translation is CASSQNRGRGNEQFF.